This T cell receptor (beta chain) was observed in a study of response to subunit inactivated influenza vaccine. TCRdb reprocessed the RT-PCR reads via MiXCR and lists one record per CDR3 protein. The sample carries roughly 190,000 distinct CDR3 sequences, about 12% recorded once. This CDR3 has 12 amino acids. V was cut by 1 base and J by 8 bases, with 9 bases left in between. Germline lookup yields CDR1 GTSNPN and CDR2 SVGIG (reference sequence). This clonotype was detected ten times or more. This sample also belongs to another study, concerning T cells expressing NK-cell markers. From that second work: UMIs were included in TCR beta cDNA generated by 5'RACE template switching. The dominant NKG2C+ clonotypes represented about 1.0-7.0% of CD8+ T cells in six donors. These clonotypes, the leaders elsewhere, also led the CD3+CD56-NKG2C+ fraction in four donors.

The material sequenced was CD8+ T cells sorted from PBMCs, taken about 11 days after vaccination. The chain is built from TRBV30 and TRBJ2-1; D not certain. The TCR originated in a man in his fifties or sixties who received an inactivated influenza vaccine. The chain's CDR3 is CAWSDLTHEQFF. CDR3 nucleotide sequence: TGTGCCTGGAGTGATCTGACCCATGAGCAGTTCTTC. Combining the CDR3 with reference TRBV30 and TRBJ2-1 gives the whole variable domain SQTIHQWPATLVQPVGSPLSLECTVEGTSNPNLYWYRQAAGRGLQLLFYSVGIGQISSEVPQNLSASRPQDRQFILSSKKLLLSDSGFYLCAWSDLTHEQFFGPGTRLTVL.